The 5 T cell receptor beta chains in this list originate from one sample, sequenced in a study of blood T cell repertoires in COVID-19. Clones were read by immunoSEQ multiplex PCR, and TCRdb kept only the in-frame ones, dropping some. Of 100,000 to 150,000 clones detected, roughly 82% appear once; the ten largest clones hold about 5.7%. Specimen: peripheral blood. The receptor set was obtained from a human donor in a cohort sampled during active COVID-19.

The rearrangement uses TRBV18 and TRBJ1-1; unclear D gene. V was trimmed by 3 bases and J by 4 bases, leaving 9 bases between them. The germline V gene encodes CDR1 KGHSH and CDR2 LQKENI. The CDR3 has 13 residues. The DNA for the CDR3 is TGTGCCAGCTCACCGGCCACCCCCACTGAAGCTTTCTTT. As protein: CASSPATPTEAFF.

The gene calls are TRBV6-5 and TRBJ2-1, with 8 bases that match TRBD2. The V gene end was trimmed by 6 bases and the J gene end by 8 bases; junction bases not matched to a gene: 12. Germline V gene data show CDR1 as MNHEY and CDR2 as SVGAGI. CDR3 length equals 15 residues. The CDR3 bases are TGTGCCAGCAGACCACCGGGACTAGGTACTGATGAGCAGTTCTTC. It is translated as CASRPPGLGTDEQFF.

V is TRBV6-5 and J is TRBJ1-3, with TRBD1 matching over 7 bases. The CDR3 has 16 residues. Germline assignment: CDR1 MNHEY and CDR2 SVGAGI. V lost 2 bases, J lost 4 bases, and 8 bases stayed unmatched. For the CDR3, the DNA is TGTGCCAGCAGTTACCGGGTACAGGGGTACGGAAACACCATATATTTT. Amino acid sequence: CASSYRVQGYGNTIYF.

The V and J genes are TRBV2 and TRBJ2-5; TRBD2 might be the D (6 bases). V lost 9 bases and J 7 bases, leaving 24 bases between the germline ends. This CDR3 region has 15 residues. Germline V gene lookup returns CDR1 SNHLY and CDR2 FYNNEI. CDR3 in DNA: TGTGCCAGTAAAGGAGGAGGGGCTAGGATCGGGACCCAGTACTTC. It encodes CASKGGGARIGTQYF.

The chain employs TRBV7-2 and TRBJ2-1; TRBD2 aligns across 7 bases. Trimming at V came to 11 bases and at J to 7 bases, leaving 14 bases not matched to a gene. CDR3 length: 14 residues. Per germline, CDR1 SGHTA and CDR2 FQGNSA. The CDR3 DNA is TGTGCCCCCTCTCGGGCGGGAGTTGTAAATGAGCAGTTCTTC. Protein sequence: CAPSRAGVVNEQFF.